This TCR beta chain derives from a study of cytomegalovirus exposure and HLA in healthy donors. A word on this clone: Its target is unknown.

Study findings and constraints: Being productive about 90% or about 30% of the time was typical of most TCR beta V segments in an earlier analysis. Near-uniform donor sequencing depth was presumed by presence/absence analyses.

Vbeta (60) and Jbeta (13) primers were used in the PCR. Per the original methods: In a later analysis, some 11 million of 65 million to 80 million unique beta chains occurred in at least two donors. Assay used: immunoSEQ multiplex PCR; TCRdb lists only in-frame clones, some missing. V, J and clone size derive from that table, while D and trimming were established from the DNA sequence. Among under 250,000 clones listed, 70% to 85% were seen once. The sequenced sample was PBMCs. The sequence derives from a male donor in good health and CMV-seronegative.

CDR3 residues: CSVANGLNTGELFF. DNA of the CDR3: TGCAGCGTTGCCAACGGTTTGAACACCGGGGAGCTGTTTTTT. V gene TRBV29-1 combines with J gene TRBJ2-2, with D hard to call. This CDR3 region has 14 residues. Germline values: CDR1 SQVTM, CDR2 ANQGSEA. V lost 4 bases and J 1 base, leaving 10 bases between the germline ends.